This T cell receptor (beta chain) was sequenced during a study of glioma-infiltrating T cells after dendritic cell vaccination. Study-wide context: Dendritic cells derived from monocytes and pulsed with autologous tumor lysate formed the vaccine.

Concerning this clone: The antigen remains unidentified.

The PCR used 60 V beta and 13 J beta primers. The method was immunoSEQ multiplex PCR; TCRdb's version includes in-frame clones alone and lacks a portion of them. In the table there are around 67,000 clones, about 76% of which are singletons. Study results and caveats: The cohort had few patients with full blood and tumor sets.

Germline V CDR1 and CDR2: SGHAT, FQNNGV. Trimming at V came to 1 base and at J to 0 bases, leaving 6 bases not matched to a gene. This CDR3 is 16 amino acids long. The sample consisted of blood, taken before dendritic cell vaccination. The chain joins TRBV11-2 to TRBJ2-7, with TRBD2 matching 7 bases. This receptor was obtained from a human donor with glioblastoma. The CDR3 DNA reads TGTGCCAGCAGCTTAGCAAGCGGGGTCAGCTCCTACGAGCAGTACTTC. It translates to CASSLASGVSSYEQYF.